In this sample, the clone carrying this T cell receptor beta chain turned up once. The antigen remains unidentified. CDR3 length: 15 residues. Trimming at V came to 0 bases and at J to 7 bases, leaving 5 bases not matched to a gene. CDR1 is GTSNPN, CDR2 SVGIG, per germline (reference sequence). This entry is derived from a study of T cell responses to AZD1222 COVID-19 vaccine. The data were produced by immunoSEQ multiplex PCR, yet TCRdb's version contains in-frame clones alone and is incomplete. Altogether about 120,000 clones are present, about 93% being singletons, with the ten largest covering approximately 5.1%. General study findings and limits: There were mostly white British donors and more females than males, and clonal diversity was possibly underestimated. After two AZD1222 doses, spike-specific TCR breadth and depth rose versus day 0.

The sequence derives from an adult who received the AZD1222 COVID-19 vaccine. The chain links TRBV30 to TRBJ1-6, with 8 bases matching TRBD1. Sequenced here: peripheral blood, sampled 28 days after the second AZD1222 dose. The CDR3 nucleotides read TGTGCCTGGAGTGTGGATGGGACAGGCAATTCACCCCTCCACTTT. Translation: CAWSVDGTGNSPLHF.